The 17 T cell receptor beta chains below all came from one sample that was sequenced in a study of T cells after yellow fever vaccination. MiXCR, run by TCRdb on the 5' RACE reads, gives a single entry per CDR3 protein. The table lists hundreds of thousands of distinct CDR3 sequences, approximately 13% of them singletons. The source material was PBMCs, sampled on the day of the yellow fever booster vaccination. The origin of the receptors is a man aged 30-40 years who received the YFV17D yellow fever vaccine.

The sample holds a few counts of this clonotype. This chain joins TRBV18 and TRBJ1-6; no reliable D call. V was pared by 3 bases and J by 8 bases, with 11 bases between. Germline V gene data show CDR1 as KGHSH and CDR2 as LQKENI. This CDR3 contains 14 residues. The CDR3 DNA is TGTGCCAGCTCACCGTCGGGATTTGATTCACCCCTCCACTTT. It is translated as CASSPSGFDSPLHF.

This clonotype was seen a few times. The V and J genes are TRBV4-3 and TRBJ2-7, with TRBD2 matching 14 bases. Germline CDR1 and CDR2: LGHNA and YSLEER. J lost 9 bases, V lost 0 bases, and 4 bases had no gene match. The CDR3 loop spans 15 amino acids. The CDR3 loop reads CASSQEGLAGARQYF. CDR3 DNA: TGCGCCAGCAGCCAAGAGGGACTAGCGGGAGCCCGGCAGTACTTC.

This clonotype was found a few times. The rearrangement joins TRBV20-1 to TRBJ2-1; 13 bases match TRBD2. Trimming took 4 bases from V and 8 from J; bases not matched to a gene: 17. Germline V gene sequence: CDR1 DFQATT, CDR2 SNEGSKA (reference sequence). The CDR3 is 18 amino acids. In nucleotides, the CDR3 is TGCAGTGCTACGAAATCGCCCATGACTAGCGGGAGGTTGCATGAGCAGTTCTTC. Protein product: CSATKSPMTSGRLHEQFF.

The rearrangement uses TRBV30 and TRBJ2-2, with 8 bases lining up with TRBD2. Germline V gene lookup returns CDR1 GTSNPN and CDR2 SVGIG (reference sequence). The CDR3 covers 17 residues. V lost 1 base to trimming and J lost 7 bases; unmatched junction nucleotides: 14. The CDR3 DNA follows: TGTGCCTGGAGTGCACTGCCGGGACTAGAGGTTTTCGGGGAGCTGTTTTTT. Protein product: CAWSALPGLEVFGELFF.

In this sample, this clonotype turned up a few times. CDR3 nucleotides: TGTGCCAGCAGCCCGGGAGGCGGGCGATCTGGGGCCAACGTCCTGACTTTC. This translates into CASSPGGGRSGANVLTF. The chain combines TRBV7-9 with TRBJ2-6; 7 bases line up with TRBD2. Per germline, CDR1 SEHNR and CDR2 FQNEAQ (reference sequence). This CDR3 is 17 amino acids long. After removal of 5 bases from V and 1 base from J, the junction contained 8 bases not matched to a gene.

In its sample, this clonotype was seen a few times. This sequence joins TRBV7-9 and TRBJ2-7, with 9 bases fitting TRBD1. This CDR3 spans 15 amino acids. V lost 1 base and J lost 6; bases outside the gene matches: 7. Germline-derived CDR1 and CDR2 are SEHNR and FQNEAQ (reference sequence). The CDR3 region is CASSLVGQGAREQYF. The DNA of the CDR3 is TGTGCCAGCAGCTTAGTGGGACAGGGTGCTCGCGAGCAGTACTTC.

This sequence joins TRBV5-1 and TRBJ1-6; 7 positions agree with TRBD1. With 6 bases clipped from V and 7 bases from J, the junction kept 13 bases outside the gene matches. Germline CDR1 and CDR2: SGHRS and YFSETQ. The CDR3 is made up of 16 amino acids. As DNA, the CDR3 is TGCGCCAGCAAGTGGGGAGGGGGCGATAACAATTCACCCCTCCACTTT. Residues: CASKWGGGDNNSPLHF.

This clonotype occurred a few times. This chain links TRBV5-4 with TRBJ2-3; D gene uncertain. Germline V gives CDR1 SGHNT, CDR2 YYREEE (reference sequence). The CDR3 is 15 residues long. The ends were cut back, 0 bases at V and 0 bases at J, with 8 bases in the middle. Written as DNA, the CDR3 is TGTGCCAGCAGCTTGGCGGCGGATAGCACAGATACGCAGTATTTT. This translates into CASSLAADSTDTQYF.

This clonotype has a handful of counts. The chain combines TRBV6-2 or TRBV6-3 with TRBJ2-1; D is possibly TRBD1 or TRBD2 (5 bases each). The V gene lost 8 bases and the J gene lost 8 bases, with 16 bases spanning the gap. The CDR3 has 13 residues. Per germline, CDR1 MNHEY and CDR2 SVGEGT. As DNA, the CDR3 is TGTGCCAGCTTTCTGGGACCGGGCGATGAGCAGTTCTTC. The encoded protein is CASFLGPGDEQFF.

The chain carries TRBV6-1 and TRBJ1-1; TRBD1 aligns across 8 bases. The CDR3 is made up of 14 amino acids. Germline CDR1 MNHNS, CDR2 SASEGT. V trimming: 6 bases; J trimming: 4 bases; junction bases outside the gene matches: 7. The CDR3 protein is CASSWTGIVTEAFF. The CDR3 DNA sequence: TGTGCCAGCAGCTGGACAGGGATTGTCACTGAAGCTTTCTTT.

This clonotype was recorded many times. The V gene is TRBV29-1, the J gene TRBJ1-1; 9 bases map to TRBD1. Germline V CDR1 and CDR2: SQVTM, ANQGSEA. V was pared by 6 bases and J by 4 bases, with 6 bases of the junction left unmatched. This CDR3 is 13 amino acids long. Written as DNA, the CDR3 is TGCAGCGTGGGACAGGGTGTTCTCACTGAAGCTTTCTTT. This sequence encodes CSVGQGVLTEAFF.

This clonotype has a handful of counts. The J gene is TRBJ2-1, the V gene TRBV19, with 14 bases matching TRBD2. From germline, CDR1 is LNHDA and CDR2 SQIVND (reference sequence). J was trimmed by 7 bases and V by 9 bases; bases with no gene match: 14. This CDR3 has 17 amino acids. In DNA form, the CDR3 reads TGTGCCAGCACCGTTCAACCCGGGACTAGCGGGAGTAATGAGCAGTTCTTC. Encoded protein: CASTVQPGTSGSNEQFF. Full variable domain (missing parts from reference TRBV19 and TRBJ2-1): DGGITQSPKYLFRKEGQNVTLSCEQNLNHDAMYWYRQDPGQGLRLIYYSQIVNDFQKGDIAEGYSVSREKKESFPLTVTSAQKNPTAFYLCASTVQPGTSGSNEQFFGPGTRLTVL.

J is TRBJ2-2 and V is TRBV5-1, with a possible D match to TRBD1 (5 bases). Trimming stripped 6 bases from V and 4 bases from J, with 16 bases between. The CDR3 has 15 residues. The germline CDR1 and CDR2 sequences are SGHRS and YFSETQ. The CDR3 coding sequence is TGCGCCAGCACCCCAGAGCAGGGTCGCACCGGGGAGCTGTTTTTT. Translated: CASTPEQGRTGELFF.

This clonotype was counted at least ten times. The CDR3 region is CSARSGNQETQYF. For the CDR3, the DNA is TGCAGTGCTAGATCGGGCAACCAAGAGACCCAGTACTTC. The chain joins TRBV20-1 to TRBJ2-5; no reliable D call. This CDR3 is built from 13 residues. The ends were cut back, 2 bases at V and 0 bases at J, with 7 bases in the middle. Germline-derived CDR1 and CDR2 are DFQATT and SNEGSKA (reference sequence).

This clonotype was seen more than once but under ten times. J is TRBJ1-4 and V is TRBV7-9; D call uncertain. Deletions cut 10 bases from V and 7 bases from J, with 13 bases between. The CDR3 runs 12 residues. Germline assignment: CDR1 SEHNR and CDR2 FQNEAQ (reference sequence). CDR3 protein: CATLHSGEKLFF. CDR3 in DNA: TGTGCCACCCTGCACAGTGGTGAAAAACTGTTTTTT.

The chain combines TRBV20-1 with TRBJ2-3; 10 bases line up with TRBD2. The ends lost 5 bases at V and 4 bases at J; junction bases unmatched: 9. Germline V gene lookup returns CDR1 DFQATT and CDR2 SNEGSKA (reference sequence). The CDR3 covers 15 residues. CDR3 coding DNA: TGCAGTGCTTTGATTAGCGGGAGGCCCCCAGATACGCAGTATTTT. Amino acids: CSALISGRPPDTQYF.

Only a few counts were recorded for this clonotype. The chain has TRBV7-8 and TRBJ2-7; no clear D. V lost 1 base and J 4 bases, leaving 17 bases between the germline ends. Germline V gene lookup returns CDR1 SGHVS and CDR2 FQNEAQ. This CDR3 is 16 amino acids long. The CDR3 reads CASSLVTVTPVYEQYF. The CDR3 nucleotides read TGTGCCAGCAGCTTAGTCACGGTGACCCCAGTATACGAGCAGTACTTC.